The source of this T cell receptor beta chain is a study of blood T cell repertoires in COVID-19. Study at large: Whether acute or convalescent, the COVID-19 samples came from the United States, Italy and Spain.

Libraries were prepared by immunoSEQ multiplex PCR; TCRdb keeps only in-frame clonotypes and omits some of them. The sample has around 250,000 clones, about 89% seen once; the top ten hold around 8.8%. In this sample, this clone turned up once. The TCR comes from a man between 35 and 55 years old with active or convalescent COVID-19. Input material: peripheral blood.

The CDR3 sequence: CASSWDRSYGYTF. As DNA, the CDR3 is TGTGCCAGCAGTTGGGACAGGTCCTATGGCTACACCTTC. V is TRBV12-3 or TRBV12-4 and J is TRBJ1-2; 8 nucleotides line up with TRBD1. The J segment lost 4 bases and the V segment lost 4 bases, leaving 2 bases of the junction unmatched. The length of the CDR3 is 13 residues.